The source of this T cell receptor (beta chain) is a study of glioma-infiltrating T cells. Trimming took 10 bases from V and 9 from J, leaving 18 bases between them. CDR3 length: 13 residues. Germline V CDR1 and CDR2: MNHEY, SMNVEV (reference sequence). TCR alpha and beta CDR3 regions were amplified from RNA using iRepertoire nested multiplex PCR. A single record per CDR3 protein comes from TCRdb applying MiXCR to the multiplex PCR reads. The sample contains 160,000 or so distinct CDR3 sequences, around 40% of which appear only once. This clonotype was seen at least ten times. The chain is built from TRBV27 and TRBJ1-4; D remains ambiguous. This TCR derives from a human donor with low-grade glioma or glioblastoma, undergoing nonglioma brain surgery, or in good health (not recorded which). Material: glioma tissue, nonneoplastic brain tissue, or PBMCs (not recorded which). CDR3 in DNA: TGTGCCACCCGCGGGATGGGAATGAAAAAACTGTTTTTT. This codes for CATRGMGMKKLFF.